The 3 T cell receptor beta chains reported below all come from one sample, sequenced in a study of cytomegalovirus exposure and HLA in healthy donors. The PCR used 60 Vbeta and 13 Jbeta primers. Generated by immunoSEQ multiplex PCR, the TCRdb table keeps only in-frame clones and is missing some. The repertoire holds some 120,000 clones, with 74% as singletons. The sample comprised PBMCs. These receptors were collected from a man aged 40-49 years in good health and CMV-seropositive.

The chain joins TRBV30 to TRBJ1-4, with 7 nucleotides matching TRBD1. The length of the CDR3 is 13 residues. V gave up 1 base and J gave up 7 bases; unmatched junction bases: 3. Germline V CDR1 and CDR2: GTSNPN, SVGIG (reference sequence). The CDR3 protein is CAWSGQGFEKLFF. The CDR3, as DNA: TGTGCCTGGAGTGGACAGGGATTTGAAAAACTGTTTTTT.

The chain is built from TRBV6-1 and TRBJ1-5; D is unresolved. The germline V gene has CDR1 MNHNS and CDR2 SASEGT. The ends were cut back, 8 bases at V and 5 bases at J, with 16 bases in the middle. The CDR3 length is 14 residues. CDR3 DNA: TGTGCCAGCGCGAGTTCAGGTGGGTATCAGCCCCAGCATTTT. As protein: CASASSGGYQPQHF.

V is TRBV7-6 and J is TRBJ1-3; 7 bases agree with TRBD1. This CDR3 contains 18 residues. The V gene end was trimmed by 2 bases and the J gene end by 2 bases; junction bases not matched to a gene: 12. Germline CDR1 reads SGHVS; CDR2 reads FNYEAQ. The CDR3 region has the DNA TGTGCCAGCAGCTTACGGTCCCCAAACAGGGGACCTGGAAACACCATATATTTT. It encodes CASSLRSPNRGPGNTIYF.